Below, 32 T cell receptor beta chains from the same sample are listed, as sequenced in a study of PD-1 blockade in classical Hodgkin lymphoma. Clones were read by immunoSEQ multiplex PCR, and TCRdb kept only the in-frame ones, dropping some. The table records some 30,000 clones, around 70% of them present only once. Stated time point: cycle 4 day 1 (C4D1), after 5 to 7 weeks of nivolumab. Relapse after autologous stem cell transplantation occurred in every patient, and brentuximab vedotin exposure varied. Sequenced material: peripheral blood mononuclear cells (PBMCs), taken before the fourth cycle of nivolumab. The source of these receptors is a human donor with classical Hodgkin lymphoma.

This clone was picked up a small number of times. The gene calls are TRBV19 and TRBJ1-1, with D unclear. This CDR3 has 13 amino acids. V lost 2 bases to trimming and J lost 4 bases, with 8 bases between them. Germline assignment: CDR1 LNHDA and CDR2 SQIVND (reference sequence). CDR3 DNA: TGTGCCAGTAGTATACGAATTGGCACTGAAGCTTTCTTT. This gives the protein CASSIRIGTEAFF.

The CDR3 is CASSPRTSGSSYNEQFF. The CDR3 nucleotides are TGTGCCAGCAGCCCGAGGACTAGCGGGAGCTCCTACAATGAGCAGTTCTTC. This chain links TRBV7-8 with TRBJ2-1; 13 nucleotides match TRBD2. Germline V gene sequence: CDR1 SGHVS, CDR2 FQNEAQ. V lost 5 bases and J lost 0; bases outside the gene matches: 4. This CDR3 contains 17 residues.

The chain has TRBV2 and TRBJ2-3, with 11 bases lining up with TRBD2. The CDR3 contains 18 residues. With V trimmed by 4 bases and J by 6 bases, 15 bases remained unmatched. Germline CDR1 SNHLY, CDR2 FYNNEI. DNA for the CDR3: TGTGCCAGCAGTGGCGTATTAAGGCTAGCGGGGGGAAGGGATACGCAGTATTTT. This gives the protein CASSGVLRLAGGRDTQYF.

This clone was seen once. J is TRBJ1-1 and V is TRBV28; D is perhaps TRBD1 (6 bases). CDR3 length: 13 amino acids. Germline V gene sequence: CDR1 MDHEN, CDR2 SYDVKM. V dropped 3 bases and J dropped 7 bases, with 12 bases sitting between them. CDR3 residues: CASSFNGGGEAFF. CDR3 bases: TGTGCCAGCAGTTTCAATGGAGGGGGTGAAGCTTTCTTT.

In this sample, this clone turned up a few times. The chain couples TRBV5-4 to TRBJ2-3; D perhaps matches TRBD1 (5 bases). The CDR3 consists of 16 residues. The V gene's germline CDR1 is SGHNT and CDR2 YYREEE (reference sequence). V was pared by 4 bases and J by 3 bases, with 18 bases between. As DNA, the CDR3 is TGTGCCAGCAGCCCCGTGAACCGGGCAGGGACAGATACGCAGTATTTT. Residues: CASSPVNRAGTDTQYF.

The V gene is TRBV7-2, the J gene TRBJ2-1; D remains unclear. Germline V lookup: CDR1 SGHTA, CDR2 FQGNSA. V lost 2 bases, J lost 9 bases, and 11 bases lay in between. The CDR3 is 13 residues long. DNA of the CDR3: TGTGCCAGCAGCTTACTTGAGCTCAGTGAGCAGTTCTTC. Its protein product is CASSLLELSEQFF.

The table lists this clone with a count of one. The gene calls are TRBV18 and TRBJ1-2; 9 bases are shared with TRBD1. The CDR3 spans 16 residues. Looked up from germline, CDR1 is KGHSH and CDR2 is LQKENI. After removal of 3 bases from V and 0 bases from J, the junction contained 5 bases not matched to a gene. CDR3 in DNA: TGTGCCAGCTCACCGGGACAGGGCCTTGCTAACTATGGCTACACCTTC. Protein sequence: CASSPGQGLANYGYTF.

This chain connects TRBV29-1 to TRBJ2-3; 8 nucleotides align to TRBD2. Germline assignment: CDR1 SQVTM and CDR2 ANQGSEA. J was trimmed by 0 bases and V by 6 bases; bases with no gene match: 11. The CDR3 is made up of 16 amino acids. The DNA of the CDR3 is TGCAGCGTCCACGGCGGTAGCGGGGAGAGCACAGATACGCAGTATTTT. Translating it yields CSVHGGSGESTDTQYF.

There are a few counts of this clone. V is TRBV5-1 and J is TRBJ2-1, with a possible D match to TRBD1 (5 bases). The CDR3 consists of 15 residues. Trimming took 2 bases from V and 5 from J, leaving 14 bases between them. Germline loops: CDR1 SGHRS, CDR2 YFSETQ. The CDR3 sequence: CASSFLQGRNNEQFF. DNA for the CDR3: TGCGCCAGCAGCTTCCTCCAGGGAAGGAACAATGAGCAGTTCTTC.

The V and J genes are TRBV10-3 and TRBJ1-1; a possible D gene is TRBD1 (5 bases). Germline V CDR1 and CDR2: ENHRY, SYGVKD. V lost 6 bases and J 1 base, leaving 9 bases between the germline ends. This CDR3 has 13 amino acids. The CDR3 loop reads CAISVTENTEAFF. The CDR3 DNA sequence: TGTGCCATCAGCGTGACAGAGAACACTGAAGCTTTCTTT.

The chain recombines TRBV5-1 with TRBJ2-7, with no clear D. CDR1 SGHRS and CDR2 YFSETQ come from the germline V gene. The CDR3 extends over 13 amino acids. Trimming pared 1 base from V and 2 bases from J, leaving 7 bases between. The DNA for the CDR3 is TGCGCCAGCAGCTTGTGGCAGGCCTACGAGCAGTACTTC. It specifies CASSLWQAYEQYF.

The chain employs TRBV5-6 and TRBJ2-5; 9 bases are shared with TRBD1. The V gene's germline CDR1 is SGHDT and CDR2 YYEEEE. Germline trimming cut 4 bases from V and 5 bases from J; bases unmatched to any gene: 12. The CDR3 sequence is 16 residues long. Here the CDR3 reads CASSHYRGPQGETQYF. The CDR3 bases are TGTGCCAGCAGCCACTACAGGGGGCCCCAGGGGGAGACCCAGTACTTC.

There are a few counts of this clone. The V and J genes are TRBV18 and TRBJ1-6; D might be TRBD1 (5 bases). Trimming pared 3 bases from V and 8 bases from J, leaving 11 bases between. This CDR3 spans 14 amino acids. The germline gives CDR1 KGHSH, CDR2 LQKENI. Here the CDR3 DNA reads TGTGCCAGCTCACCTCGGGACGGCTATTCACCCCTCCACTTT. Its translation: CASSPRDGYSPLHF. Based on the CDR3 plus reference TRBV18 and TRBJ1-6, the full variable domain is NAGVMQNPRHLVRRRGQEARLRCSPMKGHSHVYWYRQLPEEGLKFMVYLQKENIIDESGMPKERFSAEFPKEGPSILRIQQVVRGDSAAYFCASSPRDGYSPLHFGNGTRLTVT.

The chain joins TRBV19 to TRBJ1-1; no reliable D call. Trimming left V 6 bases short and J 6 bases short, with 20 bases between. Germline CDR1 and CDR2: LNHDA and SQIVND (reference sequence). This CDR3 has 15 residues. CDR3 coding DNA: TGTGCCAGTAGGGACCCCCGGGGTTTTAACGCTGAAGCTTTCTTT. This codes for CASRDPRGFNAEAFF.

The rearrangement links TRBV6-5 to TRBJ1-4, with a possible D match to TRBD1 (6 bases). V dropped 5 bases and J dropped 0 bases, with 10 bases sitting between them. From germline, CDR1 is MNHEY and CDR2 SVGAGI. CDR3 length: 15 residues. The CDR3 reads CASSSTGTTNEKLFF. The CDR3 DNA sequence: TGTGCCAGCAGTAGCACAGGGACAACTAATGAAAAACTGTTTTTT.

The chain couples TRBV27 to TRBJ2-2; TRBD2 matches 11 bases. The V segment lost 5 bases and the J segment 0 bases; nucleotides outside the gene matches: 8. Germline V gene lookup returns CDR1 MNHEY and CDR2 SMNVEV (reference sequence). The CDR3 extends over 18 amino acids. CDR3 coding DNA: TGTGCCAGCAGTCCGTATACTAGCGGGGGTTCGAACACCGGGGAGCTGTTTTTT. Translating gives CASSPYTSGGSNTGELFF.

The chain links TRBV7-9 to TRBJ2-5, with 11 bases lining up with TRBD1. Trimming removed 4 bases from V and 2 bases from J; junction bases left unmatched: 3. The CDR3 has 15 amino acids. CDR1 is SEHNR, CDR2 FQNEAQ, per germline (reference sequence). The DNA for the CDR3 is TGTGCCAGCAGCTCCGGACAGGGGGCTCAAGAGACCCAGTACTTC. Translation gives CASSSGQGAQETQYF.

This clone is medium-sized (0.01 to 0.1%). V usage is TRBV10-3 and J usage is TRBJ1-1; D remains unclear. Trimming shortened V by 3 bases and J by 3 bases, and 17 bases separated the two germline ends. The CDR3 has 16 amino acids. Germline CDR1 reads ENHRY; CDR2 reads SYGVKD. The CDR3 coding sequence is TGTGCCATCAGTGACCCCGAGGCAGTGGCCGACACTGAAGCTTTCTTT. The encoded protein is CAISDPEAVADTEAFF.

The chain carries TRBV5-1 and TRBJ2-3; tentative D call: TRBD2 (5 bases). The germline V gene has CDR1 SGHRS and CDR2 YFSETQ. The CDR3 contains 16 residues. Trimming took off 2 bases at V and 3 bases at J, with 16 bases between the two ends. The chain's CDR3 is CASSFWAGGHTDTQYF. DNA for the CDR3: TGCGCCAGCAGCTTTTGGGCGGGCGGGCATACAGATACGCAGTATTTT.

V and J are TRBV29-1 and TRBJ2-7, with a weak D call TRBD2 (5 bases). The CDR3 runs 12 residues. The V end was cut by 4 bases, the J end by 1 base, with 8 bases between. Germline values: CDR1 SQVTM, CDR2 ANQGSEA. The CDR3 region has the DNA TGCAGCGTTGGGACTGGGTCCTACGAGCAGTACTTC. This gives the protein CSVGTGSYEQYF.

The J gene is TRBJ1-1, the V gene TRBV28; D gene unclear. V was shortened by 4 bases and J by 0 bases, with 9 bases between the two germline ends. CDR3 length: 14 residues. The germline V gene encodes CDR1 MDHEN and CDR2 SYDVKM. This CDR3 is CASSSPSLNTEAFF. The CDR3 DNA reads TGTGCCAGCAGTTCTCCATCACTGAACACTGAAGCTTTCTTT.

As to this clone: This CDR3 is also generated by other DNA sequences in the sample. V usage is TRBV5-1 and J usage is TRBJ1-3, with TRBD1 as a possible D gene (5 bases). Per the germline V gene, CDR1 is SGHRS and CDR2 is YFSETQ. V lost 0 bases to trimming and J lost 4 bases, with 5 bases between them. This CDR3 comprises 13 residues. The CDR3 loop is CASSLGGGNTIYF. The CDR3 DNA is TGCGCCAGCAGCTTGGGGGGCGGAAACACCATATATTTT. The whole variable domain, filled in from reference TRBV5-1 and TRBJ1-3, reads KAGVTQTPRYLIKTRGQQVTLSCSPISGHRSVSWYQQTPGQGLQFLFEYFSETQRNKGNFPGRFSGRQFSNSRSEMNVSTLELGDSALYLCASSLGGGNTIYFGEGSWLTVV.

The chain recombines TRBV4-1 with TRBJ2-3; TRBD2 agrees at 9 bases. Germline lookup yields CDR1 MGHRA and CDR2 YSYEKL. The trim removed 2 bases at V and 6 bases at J, leaving 6 bases unmatched. This CDR3 is built from 15 residues. The chain's CDR3 is CASSQTSGYPDTQYF. The CDR3 bases are TGCGCCAGCAGCCAAACTAGCGGGTATCCCGATACGCAGTATTTT.

This chain uses TRBV5-6 with TRBJ1-3, with TRBD1 matching 8 bases. The V and J ends lost 2 bases and 2 bases, in that order; junction bases with no gene match: 0. Germline V gene sequence: CDR1 SGHDT, CDR2 YYEEEE. The CDR3 is made up of 14 amino acids. CDR3 in amino acids: CASSFRGPGNTIYF. In nucleotides, the CDR3 is TGTGCCAGCAGCTTCAGGGGGCCTGGAAACACCATATATTTT.

CDR3 residues: CASSQVNEQFF. In nucleotides, the CDR3 is TGTGCCAGCAGCCAGGTGAATGAGCAGTTCTTC. This chain links TRBV11-2 with TRBJ2-1, with no clear D. This CDR3 contains 11 residues. Trimming pared 5 bases from V and 7 bases from J, leaving 6 bases between. Germline V gene data show CDR1 as SGHAT and CDR2 as FQNNGV.

The gene calls are TRBV6-1 and TRBJ2-7, with 9 nucleotides matching TRBD1. V dropped 10 bases and J dropped 2; count of bases not matched to a gene: 9. CDR3 size: 14 residues. CDR1 is MNHNS and CDR2 is SASEGT in the germline V gene. The CDR3 bases are TGTGCCATAGAGGGGACAGGGCTTACCTACGAGCAGTACTTC. Translated, it gives CAIEGTGLTYEQYF.

This chain links TRBV14 with TRBJ2-2; D is perhaps TRBD1 or TRBD2 (5 bases each). V lost 4 bases to trimming and J lost 0 bases, with 12 bases between them. Germline V gene sequence: CDR1 SGHDN, CDR2 FVKESK. CDR3 length equals 16 residues. The CDR3 here is CASSPGTLSNTGELFF. Here the CDR3 DNA reads TGTGCCAGCAGCCCCGGGACGTTGTCGAACACCGGGGAGCTGTTTTTT.

The chain carries TRBV13 and TRBJ2-3, with 9 bases fitting TRBD2. This CDR3 contains 17 residues. V lost 2 bases and J lost 3; bases outside the gene matches: 9. Germline V lookup: CDR1 PRHDT, CDR2 FYEKMQ (reference sequence). This CDR3 is CASSLSRREGLTDTQYF. CDR3 in DNA: TGTGCCAGCAGCTTAAGTCGGCGGGAGGGCCTGACAGATACGCAGTATTTT.

The chain links TRBV18 to TRBJ2-5; possibly TRBD1 or TRBD2 for D (5 bases each). This CDR3 has 15 residues. The germline gives CDR1 KGHSH, CDR2 LQKENI. Trimming took 0 bases from V and 5 from J, leaving 13 bases between them. The CDR3 coding sequence is TGTGCCAGCTCACCACCGGGGGTAAGGGGCGAGACCCAGTACTTC. It specifies CASSPPGVRGETQYF.

This clone was found once. CDR3 residues: CASSFQRILGNTDTQYF. CDR3 coding DNA: TGTGCCAGCAGTTTCCAAAGGATACTAGGGAACACAGATACGCAGTATTTT. The chain carries TRBV27 and TRBJ2-3, with D tentatively TRBD2 (5 bases). The CDR3 contains 17 residues. The V gene lost 3 bases and the J gene lost 2 bases, with 18 bases spanning the gap. Germline V gives CDR1 MNHEY, CDR2 SMNVEV (reference sequence).

The chain is built from TRBV7-2 and TRBJ2-7; D might be TRBD1 or TRBD2, each matching 5 bases. V was cut by 3 bases and J by 0 bases, with 9 bases left in between. The germline gives CDR1 SGHTA, CDR2 FQGNSA. This CDR3 contains 14 residues. Here the CDR3 reads CASSLKGSSYEQYF. The CDR3 region has the DNA TGTGCCAGCAGCTTGAAGGGGAGCTCCTACGAGCAGTACTTC. Variable domain in full (rest from reference TRBV7-2 and TRBJ2-7): GAGVSQSPSNKVTEKGKDVELRCDPISGHTALYWYRQSLGQGLEFLIYFQGNSAPDKSGLPSDRFSAERTGGSVSTLTIQRTQQEDSAVYLCASSLKGSSYEQYFGPGTRLTVT.

The chain uses TRBV19 and TRBJ1-2; no firm D call. Germline CDR1 is LNHDA and CDR2 is SQIVND (reference sequence). This CDR3 comprises 11 residues. Trimming left V 5 bases short and J 6 bases short, with 7 bases between. As DNA, the CDR3 is TGTGCCAGTAGTCTGGTGGATGGCTACACCTTC. It yields the protein CASSLVDGYTF.